A single sample is the source of the 4 T cell receptor beta chains below, sequenced in a study of T cell responses to AZD1222 COVID-19 vaccine. Clones were sequenced by immunoSEQ multiplex PCR, and TCRdb holds only the in-frame ones, with some missing. Of approximately 140,000 clones in the sample, more than 85% were seen once. The sample in question was peripheral blood, obtained on day 0 of AZD1222 vaccination. All receptors come from an adult in good health.

The gene calls are TRBV5-6 and TRBJ2-2; D unclear. Germline V gene data show CDR1 as SGHDT and CDR2 as YYEEEE. The V and J ends lost 0 bases and 5 bases respectively, with 8 bases between them. The CDR3 sequence is 14 residues long. The CDR3 spells CASSLVSETGELFF. DNA of the CDR3: TGTGCCAGCAGCTTGGTGTCAGAGACCGGGGAGCTGTTTTTT.

The J gene is TRBJ2-5, the V gene TRBV4-1; either TRBD1 or TRBD2 may supply D (5 bases each). Germline CDR1 reads MGHRA; CDR2 reads YSYEKL. The CDR3 covers 15 residues. Trimming stripped 4 bases from V and 4 bases from J, with 16 bases between. CDR3 residues: CASSLVYPGPETQYF. The CDR3 bases are TGCGCCAGCAGCCTCGTTTACCCGGGGCCAGAGACCCAGTACTTC.

The chain is built from TRBV3-1 (or the pseudogene TRBV3-2) and TRBJ2-3, with TRBD2 matching over 11 bases. The V gene's germline CDR1 is LGHDT and CDR2 YNNKEL (reference sequence). The CDR3 totals 17 residues. The trim removed 6 bases at V and 3 bases at J, leaving 11 bases unmatched. CDR3 coding DNA: TGTGCCAGCAGTCTGTTCCTCCGGACTAGCGGGACAGATACGCAGTATTTT. Translation gives CASSLFLRTSGTDTQYF.

This chain uses TRBV9 with TRBJ2-3; D remains unclear. Germline CDR1 and CDR2: SGDLS and YYNGEE. The length of the CDR3 is 16 residues. Trimming took off 0 bases at V and 0 bases at J, with 11 bases between the two ends. In DNA form, the CDR3 reads TGTGCCAGCAGCGTAGGGAGTAGCCGAAGCACAGATACGCAGTATTTT. This translates into CASSVGSSRSTDTQYF.